The clone carrying this T cell receptor (beta chain) was picked up one time. Its antigen is still unknown. These data originate in a study of T-cell memory formation after mild COVID-19. Regarding the study as a whole: From day 15 to 85, contracting clones were balanced between CD4 and CD8, whereas later expanders leaned toward CD4+.

MiXCR, applied by TCRdb to the 5' RACE reads, yields one record per CDR3 protein. The data show over 500,000 distinct CDR3 sequences, roughly 17% seen once. J lost 1 base, V lost 4 bases, and 9 bases had no gene match. The CDR3 spans 17 residues. CDR1 is SGHKS, CDR2 YYEKEE, per germline (reference sequence). The chain joins TRBV5-5 to TRBJ2-2; 8 nucleotides agree with TRBD2. This TCR derives from an adult woman who had mild COVID-19 (a few samples of this study predate the infection). Cell type and time point are not known. Sequenced input: PBMCs or a T cell subset sorted from them (not recorded which). CDR3 in amino acids: CASSPAGTRGNTGELFF. The CDR3 nucleotides read TGTGCCAGCAGCCCGGCCGGGACTAGAGGGAACACCGGGGAGCTGTTTTTT.